The clone carrying this TCR beta chain was recorded a few times. The CDR3 has 18 amino acids. V shed 2 bases and J shed 0 bases, with 19 bases lying between them. TCRdb re-derived calls from the 5' RACE reads in MiXCR, one entry per CDR3 protein. The table includes roughly 540,000 distinct CDR3 sequences, 20% to 25% detected once. The data belong to a study of identical twins. The same data also went into a second study, on T cells expressing NK-cell markers. As that report states: Sorted T-cell subsets CD3+CD56+NKG2C+, CD3+CD56+NKG2C- and CD3+CD56-NKG2C+ were TCR beta-sequenced.

The receptor's source is a woman under 30 in good health. The specimen sequenced was CD4+ T cells sorted from blood. The rearrangement uses TRBV12-3 or TRBV12-4 and TRBJ2-5, with D possibly TRBD1 on 5 matching bases. The CDR3 DNA sequence: TGTGCCAGCAGTTTAATCCCCGGTGGGGCCCGATACCAAGAGACCCAGTACTTC. Its protein is CASSLIPGGARYQETQYF.